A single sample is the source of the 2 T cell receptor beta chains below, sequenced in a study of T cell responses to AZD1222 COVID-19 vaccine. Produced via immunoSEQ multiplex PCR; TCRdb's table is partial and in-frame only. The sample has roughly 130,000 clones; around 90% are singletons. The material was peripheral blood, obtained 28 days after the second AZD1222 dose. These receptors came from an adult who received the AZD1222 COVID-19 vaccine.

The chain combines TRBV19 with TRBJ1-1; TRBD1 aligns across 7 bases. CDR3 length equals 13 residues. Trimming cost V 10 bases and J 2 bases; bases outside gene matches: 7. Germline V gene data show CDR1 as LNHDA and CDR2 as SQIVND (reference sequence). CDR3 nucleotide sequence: TGTGCCACTTGGAGACAGGGAAACACTGAAGCTTTCTTT. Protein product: CATWRQGNTEAFF.

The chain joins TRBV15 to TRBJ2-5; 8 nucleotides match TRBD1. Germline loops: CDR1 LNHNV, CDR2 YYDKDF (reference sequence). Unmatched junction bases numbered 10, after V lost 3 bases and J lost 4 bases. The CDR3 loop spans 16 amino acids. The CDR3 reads CATSSPDRGGGETQYF. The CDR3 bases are TGTGCCACCAGCAGCCCCGACAGGGGAGGTGGAGAGACCCAGTACTTC. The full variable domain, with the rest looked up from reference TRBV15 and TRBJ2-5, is DAMVIQNPRYQVTQFGKPVTLSCSQTLNHNVMYWYQQKSSQAPKLLFHYYDKDFNNEADTPDNFQSRRPNTSFCFLDIRSPGLGDTAMYLCATSSPDRGGGETQYFGPGTRLLVL.